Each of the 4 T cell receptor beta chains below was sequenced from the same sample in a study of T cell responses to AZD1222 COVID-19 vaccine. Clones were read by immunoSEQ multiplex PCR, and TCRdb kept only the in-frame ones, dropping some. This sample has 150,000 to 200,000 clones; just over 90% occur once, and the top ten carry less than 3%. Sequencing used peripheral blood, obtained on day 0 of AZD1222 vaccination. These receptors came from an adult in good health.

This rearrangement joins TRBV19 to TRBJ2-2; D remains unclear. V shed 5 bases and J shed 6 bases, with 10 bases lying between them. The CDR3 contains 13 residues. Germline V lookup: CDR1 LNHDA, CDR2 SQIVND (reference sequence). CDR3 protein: CASSRQVPGELFF. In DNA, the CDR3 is TGTGCCAGTAGTCGACAAGTTCCCGGGGAGCTGTTTTTT.

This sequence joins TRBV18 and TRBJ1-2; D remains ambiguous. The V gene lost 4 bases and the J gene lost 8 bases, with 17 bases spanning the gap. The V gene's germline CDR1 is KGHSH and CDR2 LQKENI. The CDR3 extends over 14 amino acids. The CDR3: CASSLPGPYGGYTF. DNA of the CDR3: TGTGCCAGCTCACTCCCCGGGCCCTACGGCGGCTACACCTTC.

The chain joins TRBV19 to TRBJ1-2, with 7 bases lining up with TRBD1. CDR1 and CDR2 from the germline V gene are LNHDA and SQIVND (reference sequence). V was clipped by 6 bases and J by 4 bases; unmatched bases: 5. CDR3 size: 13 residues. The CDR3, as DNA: TGTGCCAGTAGCAAAGGGGGCATCTATGGCTACACCTTC. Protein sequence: CASSKGGIYGYTF.

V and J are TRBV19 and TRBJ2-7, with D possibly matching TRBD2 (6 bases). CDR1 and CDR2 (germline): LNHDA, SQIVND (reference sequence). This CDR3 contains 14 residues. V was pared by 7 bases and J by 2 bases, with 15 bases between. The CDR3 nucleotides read TGTGCCAGTACCCCTGGCGGCGGGACCTACGAGCAGTACTTC. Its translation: CASTPGGGTYEQYF.